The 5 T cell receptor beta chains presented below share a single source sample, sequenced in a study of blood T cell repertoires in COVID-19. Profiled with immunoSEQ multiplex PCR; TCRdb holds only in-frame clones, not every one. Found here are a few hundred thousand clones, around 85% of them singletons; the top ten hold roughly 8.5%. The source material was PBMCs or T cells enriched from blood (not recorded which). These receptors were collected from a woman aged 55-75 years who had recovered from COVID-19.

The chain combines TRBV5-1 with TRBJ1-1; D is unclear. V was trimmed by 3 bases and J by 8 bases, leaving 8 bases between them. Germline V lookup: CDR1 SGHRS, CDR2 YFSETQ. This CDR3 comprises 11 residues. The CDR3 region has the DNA TGCGCCAGCAGCTCCGGACTAGAAGCTTTCTTT. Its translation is CASSSGLEAFF.

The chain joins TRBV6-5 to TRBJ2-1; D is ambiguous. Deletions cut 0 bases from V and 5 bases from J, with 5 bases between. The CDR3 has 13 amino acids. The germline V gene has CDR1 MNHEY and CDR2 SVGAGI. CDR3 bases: TGTGCCAGCAGTTACTCCCGGGACAATGAGCAGTTCTTC. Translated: CASSYSRDNEQFF.

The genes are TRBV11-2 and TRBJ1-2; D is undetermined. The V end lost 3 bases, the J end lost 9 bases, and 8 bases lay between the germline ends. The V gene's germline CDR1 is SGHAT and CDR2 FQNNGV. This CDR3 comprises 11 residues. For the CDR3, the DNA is TGTGCCAGCAGCTTGGGTAGCAGCTACACCTTC. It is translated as CASSLGSSYTF.

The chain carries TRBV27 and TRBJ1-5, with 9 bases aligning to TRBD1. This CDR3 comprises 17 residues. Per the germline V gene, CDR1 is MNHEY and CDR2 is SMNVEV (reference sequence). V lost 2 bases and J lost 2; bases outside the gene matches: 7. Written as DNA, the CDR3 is TGTGCCAGCAGTTTAATAGGACAGGGGATCGGCAATCAGCCCCAGCATTTT. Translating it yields CASSLIGQGIGNQPQHF.

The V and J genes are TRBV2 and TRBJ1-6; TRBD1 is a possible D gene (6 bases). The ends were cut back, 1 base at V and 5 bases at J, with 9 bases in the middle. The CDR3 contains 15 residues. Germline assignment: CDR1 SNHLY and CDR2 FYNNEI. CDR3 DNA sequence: TGTGCCAGCAGTGAAGAGGGGGTAAATAATTCACCCCTCCACTTT. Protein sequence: CASSEEGVNNSPLHF.